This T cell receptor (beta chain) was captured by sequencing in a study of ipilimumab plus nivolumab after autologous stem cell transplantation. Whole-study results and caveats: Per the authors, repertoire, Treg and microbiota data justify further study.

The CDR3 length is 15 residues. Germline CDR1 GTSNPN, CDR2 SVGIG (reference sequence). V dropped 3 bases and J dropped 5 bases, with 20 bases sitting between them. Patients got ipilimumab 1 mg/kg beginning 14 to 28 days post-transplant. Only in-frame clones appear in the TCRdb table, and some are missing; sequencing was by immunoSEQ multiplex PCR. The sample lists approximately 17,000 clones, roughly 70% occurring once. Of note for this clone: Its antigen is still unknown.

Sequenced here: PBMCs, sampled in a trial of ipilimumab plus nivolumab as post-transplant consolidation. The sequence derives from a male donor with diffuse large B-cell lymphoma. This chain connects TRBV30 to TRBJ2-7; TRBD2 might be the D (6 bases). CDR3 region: CAWSHAGGKRDEQYF. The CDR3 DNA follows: TGTGCCTGGAGCCATGCAGGCGGGAAACGCGACGAGCAGTACTTC.